This T cell receptor beta chain is drawn from a study of cytomegalovirus exposure and HLA in healthy donors. PCR was performed using 60 Vbeta and 13 Jbeta primers. The assay was immunoSEQ multiplex PCR, and TCRdb's table has in-frame clones only and misses some. The sample has around 63,000 clones; roughly 75% are singletons. The CDR3 has 15 amino acids. V dropped 3 bases and J dropped 1; count of bases not matched to a gene: 5. Germline V gene lookup returns CDR1 MGHRA and CDR2 YSYEKL. In its sample, this clone was seen once. Its specificity is not known. Whole-study results and caveats: Rarity held for most TCR sequences, but there were some public TCRs that occurred in many donors.

The chain uses TRBV4-1 and TRBJ1-1; the match to TRBD1 covers 7 bases. This TCR was sampled from a man aged 55 to 70 in good health and CMV-seropositive. The sequenced material came from PBMCs. CDR3 sequence: CASSHQGGENTEAFF. CDR3 nucleotide sequence: TGCGCCAGCAGCCATCAAGGGGGCGAGAACACTGAAGCTTTCTTT.